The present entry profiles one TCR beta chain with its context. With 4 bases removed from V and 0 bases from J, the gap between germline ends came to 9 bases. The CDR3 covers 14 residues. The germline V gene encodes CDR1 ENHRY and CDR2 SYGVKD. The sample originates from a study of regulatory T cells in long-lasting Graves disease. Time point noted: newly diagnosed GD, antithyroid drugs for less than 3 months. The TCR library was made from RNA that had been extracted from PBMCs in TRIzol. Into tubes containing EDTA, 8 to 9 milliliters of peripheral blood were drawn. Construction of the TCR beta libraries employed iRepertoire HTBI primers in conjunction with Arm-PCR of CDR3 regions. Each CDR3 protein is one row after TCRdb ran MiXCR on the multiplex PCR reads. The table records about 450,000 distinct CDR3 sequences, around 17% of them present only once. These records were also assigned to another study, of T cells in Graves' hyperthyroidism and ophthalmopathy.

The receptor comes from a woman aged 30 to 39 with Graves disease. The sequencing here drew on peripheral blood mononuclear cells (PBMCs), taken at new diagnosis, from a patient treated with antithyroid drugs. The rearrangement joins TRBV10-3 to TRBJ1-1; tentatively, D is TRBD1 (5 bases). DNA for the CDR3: TGTGCCATCAGTGGTCGGGGGATGAACACTGAAGCTTTCTTT. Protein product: CAISGRGMNTEAFF.